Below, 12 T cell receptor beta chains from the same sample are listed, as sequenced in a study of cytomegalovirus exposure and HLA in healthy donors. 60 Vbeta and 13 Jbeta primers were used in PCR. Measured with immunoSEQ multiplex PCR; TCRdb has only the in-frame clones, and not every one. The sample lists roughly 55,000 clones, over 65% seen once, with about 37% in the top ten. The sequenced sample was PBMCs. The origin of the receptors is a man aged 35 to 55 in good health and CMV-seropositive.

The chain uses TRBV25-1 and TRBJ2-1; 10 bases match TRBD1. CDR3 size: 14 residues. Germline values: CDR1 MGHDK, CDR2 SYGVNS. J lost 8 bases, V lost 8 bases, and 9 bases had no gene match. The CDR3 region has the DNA TGTGCCAGCGCACCGGGACAGGGGAATTATGAGCAGTTCTTC. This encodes CASAPGQGNYEQFF.

The DNA of the CDR3 is TGTGCCAGCAGTTTATCAGATACGCAGTATTTT. Protein: CASSLSDTQYF. The chain combines TRBV6-6 with TRBJ2-3; no definite D call. V was clipped by 4 bases and J by 4 bases, with 3 bases between them. The CDR3 is made up of 11 amino acids. CDR1 and CDR2 (germline): MNHNY, SVGAGI (reference sequence).

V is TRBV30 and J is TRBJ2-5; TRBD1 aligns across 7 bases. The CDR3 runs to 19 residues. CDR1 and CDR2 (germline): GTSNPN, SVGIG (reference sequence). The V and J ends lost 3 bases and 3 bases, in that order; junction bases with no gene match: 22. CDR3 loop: CAWSPPGFSRDRPKETQYF. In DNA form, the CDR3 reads TGTGCCTGGAGCCCGCCTGGGTTTTCACGGGACAGACCCAAAGAGACCCAGTACTTC.

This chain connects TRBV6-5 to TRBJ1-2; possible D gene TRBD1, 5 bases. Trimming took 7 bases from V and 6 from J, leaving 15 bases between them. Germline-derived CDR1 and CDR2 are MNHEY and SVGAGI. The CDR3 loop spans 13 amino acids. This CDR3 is CASTTRQTHGYTF. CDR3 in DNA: TGTGCCAGCACTACACGACAGACCCATGGCTACACCTTC.

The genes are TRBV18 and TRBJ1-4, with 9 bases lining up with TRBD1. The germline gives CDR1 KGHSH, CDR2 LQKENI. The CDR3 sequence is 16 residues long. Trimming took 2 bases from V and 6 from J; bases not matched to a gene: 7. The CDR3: CASSPTGDRDDEKLFF. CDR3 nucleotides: TGTGCCAGCTCACCAACCGGGGACAGGGACGATGAAAAACTGTTTTTT.

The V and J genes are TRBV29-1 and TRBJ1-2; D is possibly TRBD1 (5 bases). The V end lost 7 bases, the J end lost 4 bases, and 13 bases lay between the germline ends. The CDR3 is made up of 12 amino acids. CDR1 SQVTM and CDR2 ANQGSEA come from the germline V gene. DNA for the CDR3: TGCAGCGCCGAGGGAGGGGTCTATGGCTACACCTTC. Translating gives CSAEGGVYGYTF.

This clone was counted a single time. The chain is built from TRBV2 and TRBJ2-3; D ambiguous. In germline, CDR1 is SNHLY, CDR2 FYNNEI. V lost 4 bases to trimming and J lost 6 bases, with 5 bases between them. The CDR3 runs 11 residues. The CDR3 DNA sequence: TGTGCCAGCAGTGTCGTTGATACGCAGTATTTT. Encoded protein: CASSVVDTQYF. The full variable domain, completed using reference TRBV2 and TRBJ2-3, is EPEVTQTPSHQVTQMGQEVILRCVPISNHLYFYWYRQILGQKVEFLVSFYNNEISEKSEIFDDQFSVERPDGSNFTLKIRSTKLEDSAMYFCASSVVDTQYFGPGTRLTVL.

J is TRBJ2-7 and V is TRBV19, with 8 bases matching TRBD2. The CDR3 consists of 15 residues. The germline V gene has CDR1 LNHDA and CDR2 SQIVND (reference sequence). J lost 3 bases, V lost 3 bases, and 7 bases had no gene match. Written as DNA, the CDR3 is TGTGCCAGTAGTATCCGGGAGGGACATAACTACGAGCAGTACTTC. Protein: CASSIREGHNYEQYF.

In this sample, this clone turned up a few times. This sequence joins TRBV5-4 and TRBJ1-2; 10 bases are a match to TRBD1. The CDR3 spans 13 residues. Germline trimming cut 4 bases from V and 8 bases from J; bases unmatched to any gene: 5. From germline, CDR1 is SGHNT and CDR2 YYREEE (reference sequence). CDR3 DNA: TGTGCCAGCAGCCCGGACAGGGGGAGCGGCTACACCTTC. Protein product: CASSPDRGSGYTF. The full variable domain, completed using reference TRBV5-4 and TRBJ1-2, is ETGVTQSPTHLIKTRGQQVTLRCSSQSGHNTVSWYQQALGQGPQFIFQYYREEENGRGNFPPRFSGLQFPNYSSELNVNALELDDSALYLCASSPDRGSGYTFGSGTRLTVV.

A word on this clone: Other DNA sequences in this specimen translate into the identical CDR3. The CDR3, as DNA: TGTGCCATCAGTGTTGACAGGGATGGAAATCAGCCCCAGCATTTT. Residues: CAISVDRDGNQPQHF. V is TRBV10-3 and J is TRBJ1-5, with 7 bases that match TRBD1. Germline trimming cut 4 bases from V and 4 bases from J; bases unmatched to any gene: 7. CDR1 and CDR2 (germline): ENHRY, SYGVKD. The CDR3 loop spans 15 amino acids.

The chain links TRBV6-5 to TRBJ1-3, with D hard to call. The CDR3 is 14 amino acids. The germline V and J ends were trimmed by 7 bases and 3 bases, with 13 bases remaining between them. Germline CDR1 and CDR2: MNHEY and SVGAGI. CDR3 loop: CASIPSSNGNTIYF. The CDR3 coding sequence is TGTGCCAGCATCCCCAGTTCAAATGGAAACACCATATATTTT.

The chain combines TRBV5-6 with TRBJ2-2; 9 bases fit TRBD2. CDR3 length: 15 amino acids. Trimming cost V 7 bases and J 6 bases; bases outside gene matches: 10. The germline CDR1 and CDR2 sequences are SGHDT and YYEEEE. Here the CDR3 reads CASGWRGGLSGELFF. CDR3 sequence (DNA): TGTGCCAGCGGCTGGCGGGGGGGCCTGTCCGGGGAGCTGTTTTTT.